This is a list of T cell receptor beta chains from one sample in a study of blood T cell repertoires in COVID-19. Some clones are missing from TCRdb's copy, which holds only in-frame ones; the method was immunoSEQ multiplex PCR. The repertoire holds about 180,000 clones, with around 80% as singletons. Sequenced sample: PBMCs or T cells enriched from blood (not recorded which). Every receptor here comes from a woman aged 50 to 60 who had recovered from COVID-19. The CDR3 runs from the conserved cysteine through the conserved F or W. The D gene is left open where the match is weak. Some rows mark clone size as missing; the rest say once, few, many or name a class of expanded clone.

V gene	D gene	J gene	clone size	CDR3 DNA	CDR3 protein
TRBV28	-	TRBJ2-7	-	TGTGCCAGCAGCAAAAGGGGCTACGAGCAGTACTTC	CASSKRGYEQYF
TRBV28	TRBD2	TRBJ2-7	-	TGTGCCAGCAGGAAAGGACTAGCGGGGGTCTTGGAGCAGTACTTC	CASRKGLAGVLEQYF
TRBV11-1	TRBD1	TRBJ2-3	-	TGTGCCAGCAGACTTAACGGACAGGGCACAGATACGCAGTATTTT	CASRLNGQGTDTQYF
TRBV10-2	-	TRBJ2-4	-	TGCGCCAGCAGTTTAGGGGGGGGCGAAAACATTCAGTACTTC	CASSLGGGENIQYF
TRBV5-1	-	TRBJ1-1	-	TGCGCCAGCAGCCTGGACGGCCCGCGGGACACTGAAGCTTTCTTT	CASSLDGPRDTEAFF
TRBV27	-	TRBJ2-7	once	TGTGCCAGCAGTCGGGAAATGGGGTTTTACGAGCAGTACTTC	CASSREMGFYEQYF
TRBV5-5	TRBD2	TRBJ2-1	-	TGTGCCAGCAGCTTGTACGCTAGCGGGAGGGGAGCCTACAATGAGCAGTTCTTC	CASSLYASGRGAYNEQFF
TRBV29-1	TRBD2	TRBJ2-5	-	TGCAGCGTTGACCCGGGAGGACGAAAGACCCAGTACTTC	CSVDPGGRKTQYF
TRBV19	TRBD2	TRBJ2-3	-	TGTGCCAGTAGTATAGTAGGGACTAGCATCCCAGGGGCGCAGTATTTT	CASSIVGTSIPGAQYF
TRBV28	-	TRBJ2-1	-	TGTGCCACACATCCCCCCAGGTTTGCGGGACTCAACAATGAGCAGTTCTTC	CATHPPRFAGLNNEQFF
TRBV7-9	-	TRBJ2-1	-	TGTGCCAGCAGCCCCACCTACAATGAGCAGTTCTTC	CASSPTYNEQFF
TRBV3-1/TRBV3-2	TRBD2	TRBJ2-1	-	TGTGCCACCCAATCGGCGGGAGGGTCATCAGAGCAGTTCTTC	CATQSAGGSSEQFF
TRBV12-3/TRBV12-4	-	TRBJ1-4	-	TGTGCCAGCGCACAGGGCACTAATGAAAAACTGTTTTTT	CASAQGTNEKLFF
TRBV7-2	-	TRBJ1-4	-	TGTGCCAGCACTCTGGGGGGGGGTCGTGAAAAACTGTTTTTT	CASTLGGGREKLFF
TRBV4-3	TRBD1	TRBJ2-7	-	TGCGCCAGCAGCCACGGACAGGGGACGTGGGAGCAGTACTTC	CASSHGQGTWEQYF
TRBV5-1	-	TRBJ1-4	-	TGCGCCAGCAGCTTGCGAACAGAAAATGAAAAACTGTTTTTT	CASSLRTENEKLFF
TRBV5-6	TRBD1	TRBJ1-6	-	TGTGCCAGCAGCTTGTACGGGACAGGGAAAAATTCACCCCTCCACTTT	CASSLYGTGKNSPLHF
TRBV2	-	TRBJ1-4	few	TGTGCCAGCAGTGTAGAAACAACTAATGAAAAACTGTTTTTT	CASSVETTNEKLFF
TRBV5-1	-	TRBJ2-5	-	TGCGCCAGCAGCTCGCCCGCCGGGATACAAGAGACCCAGTACTTC	CASSSPAGIQETQYF
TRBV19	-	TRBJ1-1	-	TGTGCCAGTAGTGTGCTAACCGGGATGAACACTGAAGCTTTCTTT	CASSVLTGMNTEAFF
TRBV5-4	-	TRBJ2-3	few	TGTGCCAGCAGCTTGCGCCAGGGGGAGGCAGATACGCAGTATTTT	CASSLRQGEADTQYF
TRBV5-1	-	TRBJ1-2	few	TGCGCCAGCAGTTCCCAGGGCGAATTGGAGGGCTACACCTTC	CASSSQGELEGYTF
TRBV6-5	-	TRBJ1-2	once	TGTGCCAGCGGCAGTACCCCCTATGGCTACACCTTC	CASGSTPYGYTF
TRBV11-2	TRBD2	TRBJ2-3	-	TGTGCCAGCAGCCCCGGGGGGGGCGGCACAGATACGCAGTATTTT	CASSPGGGGTDTQYF
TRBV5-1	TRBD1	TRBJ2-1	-	TGCGCCACCAAGCTCAGGACAGGGAACGGGGATGAGCAGTTCTTC	CATKLRTGNGDEQFF
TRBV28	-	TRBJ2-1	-	TGTGCCAGCAGCCTTGGGGACATCTACAATGAGCAGTTCTTC	CASSLGDIYNEQFF
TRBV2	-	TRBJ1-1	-	TGTGCCAGCAGCGAAGCACGGCCCACCCGGGGCACTGAAGCTTTCTTT	CASSEARPTRGTEAFF
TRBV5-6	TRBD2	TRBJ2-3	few	TGTGCCAGCAGCTTGGAACTAGCGGGTGCCCGAACAGATACGCAGTATTTT	CASSLELAGARTDTQYF
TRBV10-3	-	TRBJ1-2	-	TGTGCCATCAGTGACCTCAGGGGTAACTATGGCTACACCTTC	CAISDLRGNYGYTF
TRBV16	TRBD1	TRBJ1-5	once	TGTGCCAGCAGCCCGGGACAGAATCAGCCCCAGCATTTT	CASSPGQNQPQHF
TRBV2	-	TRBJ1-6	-	TGTGCCAGCAGCAGTGTAACCTCGGGTAATTCACCCCTCCACTTT	CASSSVTSGNSPLHF
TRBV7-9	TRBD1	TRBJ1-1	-	TGTGCCAGCAGCCGCTCGGGCAGGGGGCGAGGGAAGGCTGAAGCTTTCTTT	CASSRSGRGRGKAEAFF
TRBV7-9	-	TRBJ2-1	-	TGTGCCAGCAGCTTAGACAGTAATGAGCAGTTCTTC	CASSLDSNEQFF
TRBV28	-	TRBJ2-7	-	TGTGCCAGCAGTTTCTTAAACTCGGTCGAGCAGTACTTC	CASSFLNSVEQYF
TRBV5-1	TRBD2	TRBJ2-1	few	TGCGCCAGCAGCTTGGTGGCTAGCGGGAGGAATGAGCAGTTCTTC	CASSLVASGRNEQFF
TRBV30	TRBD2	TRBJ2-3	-	TGTGCCTGGAGTATTAATCTCGCGGGAGGGCCAGATACGCAGTATTTT	CAWSINLAGGPDTQYF